This paragraph reports one TCR beta chain. Its antigen remains unidentified. This beta chain is an unintended read in a library built for alpha chains; its size means little. Using RNA template, CDR3s of TCR alpha and beta were amplified with iRepertoire arm-PCR. One-step reverse transcription and amplification started from around 100-400 ng of tissue mRNA or PBMC total RNA. TCRdb processed the multiplex PCR reads anew with MiXCR; each CDR3 protein has one entry. The table has fewer than 4,000 distinct CDR3 sequences, about 92% seen once. This CDR3 contains 13 residues. V shed 7 bases and J shed 3 bases, with 12 bases lying between them. Germline V gene sequence: CDR1 MNHEY, CDR2 SMNVEV (reference sequence). This sample is part of a study of glioma-infiltrating T cells. General study results and limits: Non-neoplastic patients had below-expected tissue-blood divergence, while all gliomas exceeded expectation. Only very few CDR3 sequences appeared in both tissue and blood.

The sequencing input was glioma tissue, nonneoplastic brain tissue, or PBMCs (not recorded which). This chain joins TRBV27 and TRBJ1-1; D not certain. The clonotype comes from a human donor with low-grade glioma or glioblastoma, undergoing nonglioma brain surgery, or in good health (not recorded which). CDR3 in DNA: TGTGCCAGCAAAATAAGGGCAGACACTGAAGCTTTCTTT. It specifies CASKIRADTEAFF.